This TCR beta chain was found in a study of neurological immune-mediated disorders. TCRdb ran MiXCR on the 5' RACE reads and lists one entry per CDR3 protein. The sample carries about 88,000 distinct CDR3 sequences, roughly 4% recorded once. This clonotype was seen repeatedly, ten times or more. The CDR3 is made up of 14 amino acids. The ends were cut back, 0 bases at V and 8 bases at J, with 13 bases in the middle. Germline V CDR1 and CDR2: KGHSH, LQKENI. The chain has TRBV18 and TRBJ1-2; D is ambiguous. The receptor was derived from a woman in her late teens or twenties with multiple sclerosis. Sequencing was done on a sample of PBMCs. CDR3 coding DNA: TGTGCCAGCTCACCACCCTGGCAGGCGGGAGGCTACACCTTC. Encoded protein: CASSPPWQAGGYTF.